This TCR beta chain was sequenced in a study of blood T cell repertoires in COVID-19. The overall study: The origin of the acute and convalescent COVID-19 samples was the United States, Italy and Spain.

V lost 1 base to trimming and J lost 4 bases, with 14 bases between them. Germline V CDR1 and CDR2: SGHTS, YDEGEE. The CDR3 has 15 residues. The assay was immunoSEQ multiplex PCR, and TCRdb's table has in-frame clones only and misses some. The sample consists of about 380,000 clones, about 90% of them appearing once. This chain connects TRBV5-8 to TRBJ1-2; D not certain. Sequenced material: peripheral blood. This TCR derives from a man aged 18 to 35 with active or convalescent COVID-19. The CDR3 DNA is TGTGCCAGCAGCTTGCGGCCTACTGCTAGCTATGGCTACACCTTC. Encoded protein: CASSLRPTASYGYTF.